Listed below are T cell receptor beta chains from one sample, sequenced in a study of cytomegalovirus exposure and HLA in healthy donors. Assay used: immunoSEQ multiplex PCR; TCRdb lists only in-frame clones, some missing. Of approximately 140,000 clones in the sample, around three quarters were seen once. Sequenced sample: PBMCs. Receptor source: a man in his forties in good health and CMV-seronegative. Each CDR3 is given with its conserved first and last residue. A D gene is named only where the DNA matches it firmly. Clone size is shown for a subset of rows, as once, few, many or a class of expanded clone.

cdr3_length | clone_size | d_call | j_call | v_call | cdr3_aa
14 | NA | TRBD1 | TRBJ2-7 | TRBV18 | CASSPGTASYEQYF
13 | NA | NA | TRBJ2-7 | TRBV6-6 | CASSQTASYEQYF
15 | once | NA | TRBJ2-1 | TRBV13 | CASSSRLVGYNEQFF
15 | NA | NA | TRBJ2-7 | TRBV4-1 | CASSQGGTATYEQYF
13 | few | NA | TRBJ1-1 | TRBV30 | CAWSVGQGAEAFF
14 | few | NA | TRBJ1-6 | TRBV27 | CASSFLNSEGPLHF
15 | NA | TRBD2 | TRBJ2-7 | TRBV6-5 | CASRPLAGYTYEQYF
14 | NA | NA | TRBJ2-5 | TRBV28 | CASSLGGEQETQYF
17 | NA | NA | TRBJ2-6 | TRBV7-2 | CASSLAGATFGANVLTF
15 | NA | NA | TRBJ1-1 | TRBV18 | CASSPLAELNTEAFF
17 | NA | TRBD2 | TRBJ2-1 | TRBV7-3 | CASSLGGTSGGSGEQFF
10 | NA | TRBD1 | TRBJ2-7 | TRBV7-3 | CASSSGQGWF
14 | NA | TRBD2 | TRBJ2-7 | TRBV19 | CASSAGTSSYEQYF
15 | NA | NA | TRBJ2-1 | TRBV5-6 | CASSWGGASYNEQFF
15 | NA | TRBD1 | TRBJ1-3 | TRBV30 | CAWSGPGGSGNTIYF
13 | NA | NA | TRBJ1-2 | TRBV9 | CASSLAANYGYTF
16 | few | TRBD2 | TRBJ2-2 | TRBV28 | CASSLAGGPVTGELFF
15 | NA | NA | TRBJ2-7 | TRBV4-3 | CASSPRSFGDYEQYF
14 | once | TRBD1 | TRBJ2-3 | TRBV27 | CASSYGQGTDTQYF
17 | few | TRBD1 | TRBJ2-1 | TRBV7-2 | CASSLAGPGGLYNEQFF
17 | NA | TRBD2 | TRBJ2-3 | TRBV2 | CASSYTSGVGSADTQYF
13 | NA | NA | TRBJ1-3 | TRBV30 | CAWGALSGNTIYF
15 | few | NA | TRBJ1-1 | TRBV5-1 | CASSNRADMNTEAFF